This TCR beta chain was obtained from a study of OX40 agonist ivuxolimab in advanced cancers. CDR3 length equals 14 residues. V gave up 0 bases and J gave up 3 bases, with 7 bases separating them. Germline V CDR1 and CDR2: SGDLS, YYNGEE. Repertoires were generated with immunoSEQ multiplex PCR, while TCRdb's copy carries only in-frame clones and drops some. The sample gives tens of thousands of clones, more than 80% of which show up once; about 6.5% is in the top ten. The sample consisted of CD4+ or CD8+ T cells sorted from blood, taken in a trial of the OX40 agonist ivuxolimab. The sequence came from an adult with an advanced solid tumor such as melanoma, head and neck, liver or kidney cancer. This chain connects TRBV9 to TRBJ2-1; possibly TRBD2 for D (5 bases). Here the CDR3 reads CASSVEAGYNEQFF. CDR3 DNA: TGTGCCAGCAGCGTAGAGGCGGGCTACAATGAGCAGTTCTTC.